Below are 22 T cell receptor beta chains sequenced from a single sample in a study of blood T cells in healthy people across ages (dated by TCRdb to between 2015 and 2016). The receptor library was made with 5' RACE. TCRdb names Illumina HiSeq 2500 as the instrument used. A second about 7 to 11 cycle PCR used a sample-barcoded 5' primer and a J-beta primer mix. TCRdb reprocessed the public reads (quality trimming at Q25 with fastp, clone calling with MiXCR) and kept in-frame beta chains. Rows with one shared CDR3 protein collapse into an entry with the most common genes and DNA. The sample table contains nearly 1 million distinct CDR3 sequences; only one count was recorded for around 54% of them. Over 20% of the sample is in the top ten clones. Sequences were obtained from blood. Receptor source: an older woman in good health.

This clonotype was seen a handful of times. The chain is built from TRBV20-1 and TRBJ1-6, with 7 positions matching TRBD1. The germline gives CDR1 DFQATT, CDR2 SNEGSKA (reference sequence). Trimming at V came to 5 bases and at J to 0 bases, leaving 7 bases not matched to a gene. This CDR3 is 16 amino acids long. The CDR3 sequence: CSAPGTASSYNSPLHF. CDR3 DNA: TGCAGTGCTCCAGGGACAGCTAGCTCCTATAATTCACCCCTCCACTTT.

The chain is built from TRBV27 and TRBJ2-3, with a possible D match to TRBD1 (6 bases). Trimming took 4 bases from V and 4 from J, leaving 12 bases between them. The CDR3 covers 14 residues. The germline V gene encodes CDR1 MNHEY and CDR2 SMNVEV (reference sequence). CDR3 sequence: CASSSTGYPDTQYF. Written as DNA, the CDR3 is TGTGCCAGCAGTTCTACAGGGTATCCAGATACGCAGTATTTT.

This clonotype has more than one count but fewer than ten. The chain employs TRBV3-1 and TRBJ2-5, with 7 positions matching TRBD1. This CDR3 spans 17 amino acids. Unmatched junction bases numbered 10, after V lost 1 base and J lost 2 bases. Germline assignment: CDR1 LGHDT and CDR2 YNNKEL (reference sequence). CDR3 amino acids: CASSQALQGPRQETQYF. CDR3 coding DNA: TGTGCCAGCAGCCAAGCCCTACAGGGGCCTCGACAAGAGACCCAGTACTTC.

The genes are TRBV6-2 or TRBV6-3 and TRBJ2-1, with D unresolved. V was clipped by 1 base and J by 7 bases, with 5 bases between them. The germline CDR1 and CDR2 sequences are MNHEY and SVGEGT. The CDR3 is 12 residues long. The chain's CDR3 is CASSYLANEQFF. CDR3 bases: TGTGCCAGCAGTTACTTGGCAAATGAGCAGTTCTTC.

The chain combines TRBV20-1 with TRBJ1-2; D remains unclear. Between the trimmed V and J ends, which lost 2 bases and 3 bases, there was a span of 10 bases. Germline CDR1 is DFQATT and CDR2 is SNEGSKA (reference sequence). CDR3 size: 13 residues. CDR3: CSARIGHYYGYTF. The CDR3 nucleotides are TGCAGTGCTAGAATAGGGCACTACTATGGCTACACCTTC.

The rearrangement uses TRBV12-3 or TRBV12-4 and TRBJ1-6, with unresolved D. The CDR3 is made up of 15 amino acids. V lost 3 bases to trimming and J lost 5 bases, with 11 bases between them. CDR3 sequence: CASSFVADHNSPLHF. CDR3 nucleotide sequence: TGTGCCAGCAGTTTTGTGGCAGATCATAATTCACCCCTCCACTTT.

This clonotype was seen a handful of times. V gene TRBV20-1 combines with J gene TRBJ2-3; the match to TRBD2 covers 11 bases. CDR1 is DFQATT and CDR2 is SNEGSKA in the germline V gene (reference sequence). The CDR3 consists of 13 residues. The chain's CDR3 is CRVAGGPSDTQYF. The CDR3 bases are TGCAGAGTAGCGGGAGGGCCTTCAGATACGCAGTATTTT.

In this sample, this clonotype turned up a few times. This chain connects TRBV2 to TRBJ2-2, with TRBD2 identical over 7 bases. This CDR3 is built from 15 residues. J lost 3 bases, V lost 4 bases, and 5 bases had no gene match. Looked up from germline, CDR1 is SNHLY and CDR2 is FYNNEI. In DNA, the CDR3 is TGTGCCAGCAGTGTTGGGAGGGCCGACACCGGGGAGCTGTTTTTT. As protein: CASSVGRADTGELFF.

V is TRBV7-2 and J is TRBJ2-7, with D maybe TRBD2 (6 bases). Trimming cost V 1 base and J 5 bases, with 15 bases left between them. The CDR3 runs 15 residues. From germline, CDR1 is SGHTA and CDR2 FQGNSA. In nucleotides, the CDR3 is TGTGCCAGCAGCTTAGGGGGGGTAGAATCCCACGAGCAGTACTTC. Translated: CASSLGGVESHEQYF.

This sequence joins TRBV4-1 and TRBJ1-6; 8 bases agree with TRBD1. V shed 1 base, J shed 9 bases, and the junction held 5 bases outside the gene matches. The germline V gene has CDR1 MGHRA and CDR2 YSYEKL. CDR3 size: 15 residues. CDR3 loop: CASSQGTGGASPLHF. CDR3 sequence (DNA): TGCGCCAGCAGCCAAGGTACAGGGGGAGCTTCACCCCTCCACTTT.

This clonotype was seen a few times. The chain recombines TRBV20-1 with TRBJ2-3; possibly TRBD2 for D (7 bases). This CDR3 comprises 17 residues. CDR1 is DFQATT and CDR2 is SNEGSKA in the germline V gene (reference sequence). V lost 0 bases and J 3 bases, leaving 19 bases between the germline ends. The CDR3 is CSARDGRGGGWTDTQYF. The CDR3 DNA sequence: TGCAGTGCTAGAGACGGAAGGGGGGGAGGTTGGACAGATACGCAGTATTTT.

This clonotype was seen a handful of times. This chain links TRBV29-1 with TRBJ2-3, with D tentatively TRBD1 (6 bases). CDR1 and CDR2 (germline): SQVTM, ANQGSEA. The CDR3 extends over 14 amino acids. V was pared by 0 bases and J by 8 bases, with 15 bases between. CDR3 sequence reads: CSVEDGSGVGTQYF. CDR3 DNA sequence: TGCAGCGTTGAAGATGGGTCAGGGGTAGGTACGCAGTATTTT.

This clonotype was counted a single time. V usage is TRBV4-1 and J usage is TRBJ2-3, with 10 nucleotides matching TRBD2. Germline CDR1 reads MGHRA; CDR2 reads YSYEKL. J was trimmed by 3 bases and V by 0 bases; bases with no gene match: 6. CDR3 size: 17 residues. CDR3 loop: CASSQDRRLAGTDTQYF. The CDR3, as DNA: TGCGCCAGCAGCCAAGATCGGCGACTAGCGGGTACAGATACGCAGTATTTT.

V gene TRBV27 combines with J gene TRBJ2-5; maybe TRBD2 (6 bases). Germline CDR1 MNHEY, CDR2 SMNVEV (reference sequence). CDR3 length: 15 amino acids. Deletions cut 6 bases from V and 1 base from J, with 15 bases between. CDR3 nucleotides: TGTGCCAGCAGCCCGACCCCACTAGCCCAAGAGACCCAGTACTTC. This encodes CASSPTPLAQETQYF.

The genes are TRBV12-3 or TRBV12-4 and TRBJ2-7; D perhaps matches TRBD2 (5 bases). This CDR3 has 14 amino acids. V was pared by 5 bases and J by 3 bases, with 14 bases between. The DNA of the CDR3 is TGTGCCAGCAGTAGAGGGTATGGCGGCTACGAGCAGTACTTC. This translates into CASSRGYGGYEQYF.

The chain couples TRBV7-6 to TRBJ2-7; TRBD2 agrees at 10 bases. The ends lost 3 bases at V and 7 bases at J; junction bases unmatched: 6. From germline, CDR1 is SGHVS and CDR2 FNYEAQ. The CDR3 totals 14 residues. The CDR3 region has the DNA TGTGCCAGCAGCTTCCTAGCGGGAGCAGTTGAGCAGTACTTC. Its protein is CASSFLAGAVEQYF.

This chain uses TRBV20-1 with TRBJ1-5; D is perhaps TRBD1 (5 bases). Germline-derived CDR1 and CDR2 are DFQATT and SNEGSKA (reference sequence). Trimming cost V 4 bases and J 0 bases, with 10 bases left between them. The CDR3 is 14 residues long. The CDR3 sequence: CSANSGISNQPQHF. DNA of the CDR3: TGCAGTGCTAACTCAGGGATTAGCAATCAGCCCCAGCATTTT.

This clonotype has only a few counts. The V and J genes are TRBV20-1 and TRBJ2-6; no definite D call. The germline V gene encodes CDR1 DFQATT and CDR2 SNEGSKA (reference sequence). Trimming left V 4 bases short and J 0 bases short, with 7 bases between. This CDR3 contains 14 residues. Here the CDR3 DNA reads TGCAGTGCTACATTATCCTCTGGGGCCAACGTCCTGACTTTC. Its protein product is CSATLSSGANVLTF.

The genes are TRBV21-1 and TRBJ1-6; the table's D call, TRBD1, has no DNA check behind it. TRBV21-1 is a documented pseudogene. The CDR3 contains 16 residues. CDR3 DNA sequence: TGTGCCAGCCAAGGAACCCCCGGGACCTATAATTCACCCCTCCACTTT. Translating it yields CASQGTPGTYNSPLHF.

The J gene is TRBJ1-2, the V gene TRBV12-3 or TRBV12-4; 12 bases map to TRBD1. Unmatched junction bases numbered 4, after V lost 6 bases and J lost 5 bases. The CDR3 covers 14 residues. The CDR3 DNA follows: TGTGCCAGCAGGGGACAGGGGGCTGGGTATGGCTACACCTTC. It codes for CASRGQGAGYGYTF.

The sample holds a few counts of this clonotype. Here the CDR3 reads CASSLQGDVARYTF. CDR3 DNA sequence: TGTGCCAGCAGTCTACAGGGTGATGTAGCGCGCTACACCTTC. The V call is TRBV12-3 or TRBV12-4, the J call TRBJ1-2; maybe TRBD1 (6 bases). Between the trimmed V and J ends, which lost 5 bases and 9 bases, there was a span of 19 bases. The CDR3 is 14 amino acids.

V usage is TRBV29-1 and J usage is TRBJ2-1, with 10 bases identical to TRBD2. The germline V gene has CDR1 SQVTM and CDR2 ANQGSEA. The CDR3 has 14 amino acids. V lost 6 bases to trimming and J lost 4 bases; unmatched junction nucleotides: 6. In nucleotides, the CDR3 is TGCAGCGTGGAGACTAGCGGGCATTACAATGAGCAGTTCTTC. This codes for CSVETSGHYNEQFF.